This T cell receptor beta chain was captured in a study of OX40 agonist ivuxolimab in advanced cancers. Study-level results: Compared with others, partial responders at 0.1-3.0 mg/kg displayed clonal expansion among the lowest.

As concerns this clone: Its antigen is as yet unknown.

V shed 0 bases and J shed 8 bases, with 19 bases lying between them. Germline assignment: CDR1 MGHRA and CDR2 YSYEKL. The length of the CDR3 is 17 residues. The data were produced by immunoSEQ multiplex PCR, yet TCRdb's version contains in-frame clones alone and is incomplete. The table records 70,000 to 95,000 clones, about 88% of them present only once. The genes are TRBV4-1 and TRBJ1-4, with D perhaps TRBD1 (6 bases). The receptor comes from an adult with an advanced solid tumor such as melanoma, head and neck, liver or kidney cancer. Material: CD4+ or CD8+ T cells sorted from blood, obtained in a trial of the OX40 agonist ivuxolimab. The DNA of the CDR3 is TGCGCCAGCAGCCAAGATGCAAGACAGGTCCTATCCGAAAAACTGTTTTTT. Amino acids: CASSQDARQVLSEKLFF.